This entry concerns a single T cell receptor (beta chain). Its antigen remains unknown. The entry originates in a study of regulatory and conventional T cells in RAG deficiency. Study-level points and caveats: In Omenn syndrome, Treg and Tconv repertoires overlapped >75%. Omenn syndrome and CID/AS patients had approximately 91-fold fewer unique Treg TCR beta sequences, versus around 10-fold elsewhere.

V was trimmed by 4 bases and J by 4 bases, leaving 16 bases between them. The CDR3 has 15 amino acids. Germline V gene sequence: CDR1 MGHRA, CDR2 YSYEKL. Sequencing was performed with immunoSEQ multiplex PCR; in TCRdb, only in-frame clones are kept and a portion is missing. The sample lists some 31,000 clones, nearly 95% occurring once. Genomic DNA came from blood conventional CD4+ T cells gated CD25-low CD127-high. These data were likewise used in another study, on regulatory T cells. That publication notes: The PCR used 52 TRBV and 13 TRBJ primers.

The source is a human donor in good health. V and J are TRBV4-1 and TRBJ2-5; D gene ambiguous. The sequenced sample was CD25- CD4+ T cells sorted from blood. CDR3 in DNA: TGCGCCAGCAGCCTCCTCCATGTCTCGGGAGAGACCCAGTACTTC. Its protein product is CASSLLHVSGETQYF.